The 18 T cell receptor beta chains given below trace back to one sample, sequenced in a study of Ad26.COV2.S vaccination and SARS-CoV-2 variants (dated by TCRdb to 2020 to 2023). What this sample's treatment or condition label stands for: roughly 18 received Ad26.COV2.S at low or high dose, single or two shots; five or six received placebo; per-sample allocation not given. For vaccine and placebo recipients, the sequenced repertoires came from samples collected on day 63 after the first injection. The method was the immunoSEQ multiplex PCR assay. The immuneACCESS repertoire file appears here via TCRdb, limited to in-frame rearrangements. These files lack a portion of the clones; in checked studies, under half of the deficit traces to unresolved V genes, and the cause of the others is not known. In this sample the table shows around 340,000 clones, roughly 90% of which occur a single time. Of the sample, around 6.6% falls within the top ten clones.

This sample comprised peripheral blood, obtained in a trial of Ad26.COV2.S vaccine versus placebo. The source is a person aged 18 to 65 who received the Ad26.COV2.S COVID-19 vaccine or a placebo.

The chain uses TRBV5-4 and TRBJ1-2; D not certain. Germline lookup yields CDR1 SGHNT and CDR2 YYREEE (reference sequence). This CDR3 comprises 14 residues. Trimming removed 2 bases at V and 2 bases at J, with 10 bases between. The CDR3 nucleotides read TGTGCCAGCAGCTTTGAGGGCCCGAACTATGGCTACACCTTC. Translation gives CASSFEGPNYGYTF.

The V gene is TRBV30, the J gene TRBJ1-2; D is uncertain. V lost 4 bases and J 4 bases, leaving 19 bases between the germline ends. The CDR3 extends over 15 amino acids. Looked up from germline, CDR1 is GTSNPN and CDR2 is SVGIG (reference sequence). The DNA for the CDR3 is TGTGCCTGGAATCCCGGGGAAGGTGGAGGCTATGGCTACACCTTC. Translating it yields CAWNPGEGGGYGYTF.

The chain employs TRBV4-2 and TRBJ1-6, with 7 positions matching TRBD1. The J segment lost 5 bases and the V segment lost 4 bases, leaving 11 bases of the junction unmatched. This CDR3 has 17 residues. The germline gives CDR1 LGHNA, CDR2 YNFKEQ. The CDR3 here is CASSPSSGQLNNSPLHF. In DNA form, the CDR3 reads TGTGCCAGCAGCCCCAGTTCGGGACAGCTCAATAATTCACCCCTCCACTTT.

A few counts support this clone. As DNA, the CDR3 is TGTGCCAGCAGCTTAATGGACGGGCCCTTGTACGAGCAGTACTTC. Its protein product is CASSLMDGPLYEQYF. The chain combines TRBV7-3 with TRBJ2-7; D not resolved. The CDR3 spans 15 residues. Trimming cost V 1 base and J 4 bases, with 14 bases left between them. Germline loops: CDR1 SGHTA, CDR2 FQGTGA.

This clone came up once. The chain recombines TRBV10-2 with TRBJ1-5; D is ambiguous. The V end was cut by 4 bases, the J end by 5 bases, with 9 bases between. This CDR3 has 13 residues. Germline values: CDR1 WSHSY, CDR2 SAAADI. CDR3 nucleotides: TGCGCCAGCAGTGGACAAGCCGATCAGCCCCAGCATTTT. Encoded protein: CASSGQADQPQHF.

V and J are TRBV7-6 and TRBJ2-7, with 10 bases identical to TRBD1. The V gene end was trimmed by 5 bases and the J gene end by 4 bases; junction bases not matched to a gene: 11. CDR1 SGHVS and CDR2 FNYEAQ come from the germline V gene. The CDR3 extends over 16 amino acids. The CDR3 here is CASSRSAGTGAYEQYF. The CDR3, as DNA: TGTGCCAGCAGCCGCAGTGCCGGGACAGGGGCTTACGAGCAGTACTTC.

This chain uses TRBV19 with TRBJ1-6; 7 nucleotides align to TRBD1. The CDR3 runs 16 residues. Germline-derived CDR1 and CDR2 are LNHDA and SQIVND (reference sequence). V shed 3 bases, J shed 7 bases, and the junction held 9 bases outside the gene matches. CDR3 sequence (DNA): TGTGCCAGTAGTATTTCAGCGACAGGGTTGAATTCACCCCTCCACTTT. It specifies CASSISATGLNSPLHF.

The chain carries TRBV18 and TRBJ1-1; 8 bases align to TRBD1. CDR3 length: 16 residues. Germline assignment: CDR1 KGHSH and CDR2 LQKENI. V was pared by 5 bases and J by 1 base, with 9 bases of the junction left unmatched. The CDR3 reads CASSNRVTGENTEAFF. In DNA form, the CDR3 reads TGTGCCAGCTCAAACCGGGTGACAGGGGAGAACACTGAAGCTTTCTTT. Together with reference TRBV18 and TRBJ1-1, the CDR3 gives the full variable domain: NAGVMQNPRHLVRRRGQEARLRCSPMKGHSHVYWYRQLPEEGLKFMVYLQKENIIDESGMPKERFSAEFPKEGPSILRIQQVVRGDSAAYFCASSNRVTGENTEAFFGQGTRLTVV.

The chain is built from TRBV19 and TRBJ1-5; D ambiguous. This CDR3 region has 13 residues. Germline V gene data show CDR1 as LNHDA and CDR2 as SQIVND (reference sequence). V was trimmed by 6 bases and J by 5 bases, leaving 11 bases between them. CDR3 nucleotide sequence: TGTGCCAGTAGGCCGGGCCTTTATCAGCCCCAGCATTTT. Translating gives CASRPGLYQPQHF.

The sample holds a few counts of this clone. V is TRBV18 and J is TRBJ2-3, with 9 bases that match TRBD2. The V gene's germline CDR1 is KGHSH and CDR2 LQKENI. V lost 4 bases and J lost 6; bases outside the gene matches: 5. The CDR3 length is 14 residues. CDR3 sequence reads: CASSLLAGIDTQYF. For the CDR3, the DNA is TGTGCCAGCTCACTCCTAGCGGGAATCGATACGCAGTATTTT.

This chain links TRBV6-5 with TRBJ2-1; 11 positions match TRBD2. The CDR3 has 15 residues. Germline CDR1 MNHEY, CDR2 SVGAGI. Trimming took 2 bases from V and 7 from J; bases not matched to a gene: 4. CDR3 loop: CASSYGTSGRNEQFF. The CDR3 DNA is TGTGCCAGCAGTTACGGTACTAGCGGGAGAAATGAGCAGTTCTTC.

J is TRBJ2-3 and V is TRBV5-4; D call uncertain. Germline CDR1 SGHNT, CDR2 YYREEE (reference sequence). The V end was cut by 0 bases, the J end by 1 base, with 15 bases between. The length of the CDR3 is 17 residues. In nucleotides, the CDR3 is TGTGCCAGCAGCTTGGAGCTGAACCTCGGGCGCACAGATACGCAGTATTTT. Translation: CASSLELNLGRTDTQYF.

The V and J genes are TRBV7-2 and TRBJ2-5, with D perhaps being TRBD1 or TRBD2 (6 bases each). CDR1 is SGHTA, CDR2 FQGNSA, per germline. V was clipped by 7 bases and J by 5 bases, with 17 bases between them. This CDR3 has 14 amino acids. CDR3 region: CASTRGGSGETQYF. CDR3 sequence (DNA): TGTGCCAGCACTCGAGGGGGGTCCGGGGAGACCCAGTACTTC.

This clone turned up a few times. The chain carries TRBV5-1 and TRBJ1-1; no clear D gene. Germline assignment: CDR1 SGHRS and CDR2 YFSETQ. This CDR3 spans 15 amino acids. V dropped 4 bases and J dropped 2 bases, with 15 bases sitting between them. Here the CDR3 DNA reads TGCGCCAGCAGCCCGGATACGGTATTCAACACTGAAGCTTTCTTT. Encoded protein: CASSPDTVFNTEAFF. Using reference TRBV5-1 and TRBJ1-1 for the parts outside the CDR3, the full variable domain is KAGVTQTPRYLIKTRGQQVTLSCSPISGHRSVSWYQQTPGQGLQFLFEYFSETQRNKGNFPGRFSGRQFSNSRSEMNVSTLELGDSALYLCASSPDTVFNTEAFFGQGTRLTVV.

The chain's CDR3 is CASSPSGGPYNEQFF. Here the CDR3 DNA reads TGTGCCAGCAGCCCTAGCGGGGGGCCTTACAATGAGCAGTTCTTC. The chain recombines TRBV7-6 with TRBJ2-1, with TRBD2 identical over 11 bases. This CDR3 region has 15 residues. J lost 4 bases, V lost 5 bases, and 4 bases had no gene match. The V gene's germline CDR1 is SGHVS and CDR2 FNYEAQ.

The chain uses TRBV27 and TRBJ2-1, with 9 positions matching TRBD2. J gave up 3 bases and V 4 bases, and 4 bases lay outside the gene matches. The CDR3 consists of 15 residues. Germline CDR1 MNHEY, CDR2 SMNVEV (reference sequence). CDR3 DNA sequence: TGTGCCAGCAGTTCCGGACTAGCGATCTACAATGAGCAGTTCTTC. Translation: CASSSGLAIYNEQFF.

The chain carries TRBV29-1 and TRBJ2-7, with 8 bases lining up with TRBD1. Germline values: CDR1 SQVTM, CDR2 ANQGSEA. The J segment lost 6 bases and the V segment lost 4 bases, leaving 11 bases of the junction unmatched. CDR3 size: 14 residues. The CDR3: CSVVRTGNVGEQYF. CDR3 bases: TGCAGCGTTGTTAGGACAGGGAATGTCGGCGAGCAGTACTTC.

The chain couples TRBV11-3 to TRBJ2-1; D uncertain. CDR1 is SGHNT, CDR2 YENEEA, per germline. The CDR3 spans 16 residues. The V gene lost 1 base and the J gene lost 0 bases, with 10 bases spanning the gap. The chain's CDR3 is CASSLVWTDSYNEQFF. CDR3 nucleotide sequence: TGTGCCAGCAGCTTAGTCTGGACGGACTCCTACAATGAGCAGTTCTTC.